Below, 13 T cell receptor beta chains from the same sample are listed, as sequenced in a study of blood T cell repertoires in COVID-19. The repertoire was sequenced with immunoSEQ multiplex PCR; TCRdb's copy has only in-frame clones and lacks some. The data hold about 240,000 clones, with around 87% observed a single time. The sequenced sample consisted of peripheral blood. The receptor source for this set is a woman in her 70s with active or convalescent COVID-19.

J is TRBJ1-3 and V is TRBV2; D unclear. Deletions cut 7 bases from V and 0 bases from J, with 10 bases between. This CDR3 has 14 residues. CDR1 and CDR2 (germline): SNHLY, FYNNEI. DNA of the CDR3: TGTGCCAGCATCGGCCGGAGCTCTGGAAACACCATATATTTT. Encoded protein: CASIGRSSGNTIYF.

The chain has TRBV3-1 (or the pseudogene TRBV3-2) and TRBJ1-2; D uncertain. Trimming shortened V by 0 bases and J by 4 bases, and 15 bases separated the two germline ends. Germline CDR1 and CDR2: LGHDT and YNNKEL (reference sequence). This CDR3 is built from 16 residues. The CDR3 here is CASSQDKREVAYGYTF. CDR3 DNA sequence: TGTGCCAGCAGCCAAGATAAGAGGGAGGTTGCCTATGGCTACACCTTC.

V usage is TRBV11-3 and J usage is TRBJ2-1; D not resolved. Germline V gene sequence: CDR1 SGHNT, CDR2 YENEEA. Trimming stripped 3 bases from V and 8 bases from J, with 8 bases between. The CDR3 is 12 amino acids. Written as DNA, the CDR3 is TGTGCCAGCAGCTTGATTAGCCATGAGCAGTTCTTC. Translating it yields CASSLISHEQFF. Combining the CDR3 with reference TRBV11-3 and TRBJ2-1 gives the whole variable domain EAGVVQSPRYKIIEKKQPVAFWCNPISGHNTLYWYLQNLGQGPELLIRYENEEAVDDSQLPKDRFSAERLKGVDSTLKIQPAELGDSAVYLCASSLISHEQFFGPGTRLTVL.

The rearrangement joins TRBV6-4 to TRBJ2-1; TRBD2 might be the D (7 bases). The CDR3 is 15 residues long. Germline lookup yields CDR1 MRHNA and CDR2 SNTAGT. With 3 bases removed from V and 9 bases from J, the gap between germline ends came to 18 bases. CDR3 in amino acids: CASSESRGGAREQFF. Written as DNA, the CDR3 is TGTGCCAGCAGTGAGAGTAGGGGGGGGGCCCGTGAGCAGTTCTTC.

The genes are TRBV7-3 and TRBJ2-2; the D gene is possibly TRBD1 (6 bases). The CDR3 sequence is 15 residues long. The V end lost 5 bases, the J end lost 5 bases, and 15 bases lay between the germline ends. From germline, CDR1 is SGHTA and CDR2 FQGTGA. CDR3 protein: CASSPVQGATGELFF. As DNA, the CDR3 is TGTGCCAGCAGCCCTGTACAGGGTGCAACCGGGGAGCTGTTTTTT.

The CDR3 is CASGSSYEQYF. CDR3 nucleotides: TGTGCCAGTGGGAGCTCCTACGAGCAGTACTTC. The J gene is TRBJ2-7, the V gene TRBV27, with D possibly matching TRBD2 (5 bases). Germline V gene lookup returns CDR1 MNHEY and CDR2 SMNVEV (reference sequence). Trimming removed 9 bases from V and 0 bases from J, with 6 bases in between. This CDR3 comprises 11 residues.

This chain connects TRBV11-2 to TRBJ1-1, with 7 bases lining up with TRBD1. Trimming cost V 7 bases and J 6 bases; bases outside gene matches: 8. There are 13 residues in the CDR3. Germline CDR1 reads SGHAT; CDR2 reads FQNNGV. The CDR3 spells CASTLGTGAEAFF. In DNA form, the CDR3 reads TGTGCCAGCACCCTAGGAACAGGGGCTGAAGCTTTCTTT.

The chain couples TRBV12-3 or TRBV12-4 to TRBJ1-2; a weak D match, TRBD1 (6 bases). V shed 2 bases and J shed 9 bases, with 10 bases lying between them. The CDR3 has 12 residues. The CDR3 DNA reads TGTGCCAGCAGTTTACAGGGGACGAGCTACACCTTC. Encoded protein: CASSLQGTSYTF.

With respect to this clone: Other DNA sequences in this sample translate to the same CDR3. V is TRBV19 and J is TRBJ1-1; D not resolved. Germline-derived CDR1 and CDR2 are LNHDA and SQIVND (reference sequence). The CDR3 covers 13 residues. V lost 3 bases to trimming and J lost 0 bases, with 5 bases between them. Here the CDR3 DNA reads TGTGCCAGTAGTATTTCCGTGAACACTGAAGCTTTCTTT. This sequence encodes CASSISVNTEAFF.

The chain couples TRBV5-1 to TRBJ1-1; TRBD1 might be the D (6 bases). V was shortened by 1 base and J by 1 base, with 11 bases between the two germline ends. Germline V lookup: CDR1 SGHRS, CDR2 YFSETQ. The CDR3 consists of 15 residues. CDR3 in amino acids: CASSLTGLGNTEAFF. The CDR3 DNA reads TGCGCCAGCAGCTTGACAGGGCTGGGGAACACTGAAGCTTTCTTT.

The CDR3 nucleotides read TGCGCCAGCAGTGAGACTTCCAGGGATGGCTACACCTTC. Its protein product is CASSETSRDGYTF. V and J are TRBV10-2 and TRBJ1-2; a weak D match, TRBD1 (5 bases). The CDR3 is 13 residues long. V lost 2 bases, J lost 6 bases, and 10 bases lay in between. Germline loops: CDR1 WSHSY, CDR2 SAAADI.

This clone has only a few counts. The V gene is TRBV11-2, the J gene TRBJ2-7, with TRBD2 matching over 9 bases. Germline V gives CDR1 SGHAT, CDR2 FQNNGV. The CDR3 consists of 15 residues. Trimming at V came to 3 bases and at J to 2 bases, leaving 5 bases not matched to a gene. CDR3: CASSFWVAGAYEQYF. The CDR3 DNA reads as TGTGCCAGCAGCTTCTGGGTAGCGGGAGCCTACGAGCAGTACTTC.

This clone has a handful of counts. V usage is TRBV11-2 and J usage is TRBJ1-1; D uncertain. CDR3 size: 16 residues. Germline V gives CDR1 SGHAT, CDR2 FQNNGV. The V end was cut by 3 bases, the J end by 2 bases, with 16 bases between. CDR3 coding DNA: TGTGCCAGCAGCTTTACGGGAATCAAGGGAAACACTGAAGCTTTCTTT. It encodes CASSFTGIKGNTEAFF.